The 15 T cell receptor beta chains presented below share a single source sample, sequenced in a study of blood T cell repertoires in COVID-19. TCRdb's copy holds only in-frame clones and misses some; the assay was immunoSEQ multiplex PCR. The table shows 300,000 to 450,000 clones, with approximately 89% occurring only once. The material sequenced was peripheral blood. The source of these receptors is an older woman with COVID-19, enrolled during active disease.

This chain links TRBV4-1 with TRBJ1-5; D call uncertain. Germline CDR1 is MGHRA and CDR2 is YSYEKL. This CDR3 is built from 15 residues. V was clipped by 2 bases and J by 7 bases, with 15 bases between them. CDR3 nucleotide sequence: TGCGCCAGCAGCCAATTGACGGGAATATCCCAGCCCCAGCATTTT. Translating it yields CASSQLTGISQPQHF.

This chain connects TRBV28 to TRBJ1-2; D might be TRBD1 (6 bases). This CDR3 comprises 15 residues. Germline loops: CDR1 MDHEN, CDR2 SYDVKM. The V and J ends lost 2 bases and 5 bases respectively, with 15 bases between them. DNA of the CDR3: TGTGCCAGCAGTTTAGGACAGTTTTCGGGGTATGGCTACACCTTC. Its protein is CASSLGQFSGYGYTF.

V and J are TRBV3-1 (or the pseudogene TRBV3-2) and TRBJ2-1; no firm D call. This CDR3 spans 14 amino acids. The V and J ends lost 4 bases and 7 bases respectively, with 14 bases between them. Germline V CDR1 and CDR2: LGHDT, YNNKEL (reference sequence). The CDR3 DNA follows: TGTGCCAGCAGCCCCGCCAGGAAAGGAAATGAGCAGTTCTTC. This sequence encodes CASSPARKGNEQFF.

The J gene is TRBJ1-2, the V gene TRBV19; a possible D gene is TRBD1 (6 bases). Germline values: CDR1 LNHDA, CDR2 SQIVND (reference sequence). The CDR3 has 18 residues. The ends were cut back, 6 bases at V and 3 bases at J, with 26 bases in the middle. In nucleotides, the CDR3 is TGTGCCAGTAGCACAATGCTGCTCCCGGGACAACCGGACTATGGCTACACCTTC. Its protein is CASSTMLLPGQPDYGYTF.

This chain connects TRBV18 to TRBJ1-1; a possible D gene is TRBD1 (6 bases). Between the trimmed V and J ends, which lost 0 bases and 2 bases, there was a span of 10 bases. The CDR3 length is 15 residues. The germline V gene has CDR1 KGHSH and CDR2 LQKENI. The CDR3 loop is CASSPPGHQNTEAFF. CDR3 nucleotides: TGTGCCAGCTCACCACCGGGACACCAAAACACTGAAGCTTTCTTT.

The rearrangement uses TRBV7-6 and TRBJ2-7, with 9 bases aligning to TRBD1. The germline V gene has CDR1 SGHVS and CDR2 FNYEAQ. V shed 4 bases and J 7 bases; nucleotides not matched to a gene: 11. The CDR3 is 15 residues long. For the CDR3, the DNA is TGTGCCAGCAGCTCCCCGGGACAGGGTTTGGGGGAGCAGTACTTC. It encodes CASSSPGQGLGEQYF.

The chain carries TRBV19 and TRBJ1-5, with 9 nucleotides matching TRBD1. The CDR3 covers 17 residues. Looked up from germline, CDR1 is LNHDA and CDR2 is SQIVND (reference sequence). V trimming: 3 bases; J trimming: 0 bases; junction bases outside the gene matches: 6. The CDR3 loop reads CASSIQQGANSNQPQHF. For the CDR3, the DNA is TGTGCCAGTAGTATTCAACAGGGGGCTAATAGCAATCAGCCCCAGCATTTT. The complete variable domain, with remaining parts taken from reference TRBV19 and TRBJ1-5, reads DGGITQSPKYLFRKEGQNVTLSCEQNLNHDAMYWYRQDPGQGLRLIYYSQIVNDFQKGDIAEGYSVSREKKESFPLTVTSAQKNPTAFYLCASSIQQGANSNQPQHFGDGTRLSIL.

Comments on this clone: Other DNA sequences in this sample translate to the same CDR3. J is TRBJ1-1 and V is TRBV29-1, with D unresolved. The CDR3 loop spans 11 amino acids. The germline gives CDR1 SQVTM, CDR2 ANQGSEA. Trimming stripped 6 bases from V and 2 bases from J, with 7 bases between. The CDR3 region is CSVGVNTEAFF. CDR3 nucleotide sequence: TGCAGCGTGGGAGTAAACACTGAAGCTTTCTTT.

This clone appeared a single time. The rearrangement links TRBV28 to TRBJ2-7; the match to TRBD1 covers 8 bases. J gave up 7 bases and V 4 bases, and 15 bases lay outside the gene matches. CDR3 length: 16 residues. The germline V gene encodes CDR1 MDHEN and CDR2 SYDVKM. CDR3 sequence (DNA): TGTGCCAGCAGTTCCCCGACAGGGGAGGTGGTTTGGGAGCAGTACTTC. Translation: CASSSPTGEVVWEQYF.

V and J are TRBV7-2 and TRBJ2-1, with D possibly TRBD2 on 6 matching bases. This CDR3 has 14 residues. Deletions cut 1 base from V and 15 bases from J, with 19 bases between. The germline gives CDR1 SGHTA, CDR2 FQGNSA. In DNA, the CDR3 is TGTGCCAGCAGCTTAGAGCGGAGGGGTGCGGGGTGGTTCTTC. Residues: CASSLERRGAGWFF.

This clone was seen more than once but under ten times. V is TRBV23-1 and J is TRBJ2-5, with TRBD1 as a possible D gene (6 bases). TRBV23-1 is classed as an ORF, of uncertain function. V was cut by 6 bases and J by 3 bases, with 14 bases left in between. This CDR3 is built from 14 residues. The DNA for the CDR3 is TGCGCCAGCAGGACACAGGGTGAGGAAGAGACCCAGTACTTC. This translates into CASRTQGEEETQYF.

V is TRBV9 and J is TRBJ2-2; unclear D gene. Trimming stripped 3 bases from V and 4 bases from J, with 13 bases between. The length of the CDR3 is 15 residues. Germline V CDR1 and CDR2: SGDLS, YYNGEE. The CDR3 loop reads CASSANSMSTGELFF. CDR3 coding DNA: TGTGCCAGCAGCGCAAATTCGATGAGCACCGGGGAGCTGTTTTTT.

CDR3 sequence reads: CASSYLSGYTF. The CDR3, as DNA: TGTGCCAGCAGTTATCTGAGCGGCTACACCTTC. The chain employs TRBV6-5 and TRBJ1-2; no firm D call. CDR3 size: 11 residues. Germline lookup yields CDR1 MNHEY and CDR2 SVGAGI. Trimming took off 3 bases at V and 8 bases at J, with 7 bases between the two ends.

V and J are TRBV5-1 and TRBJ2-1; unclear D gene. The CDR3 is 14 residues long. Germline CDR1 is SGHRS and CDR2 is YFSETQ. V lost 4 bases and J lost 8, with 16 bases in between. The CDR3: CASSRIGPGDEQFF. The CDR3 DNA reads TGCGCCAGCAGCCGTATTGGCCCAGGCGATGAGCAGTTCTTC.

The V gene is TRBV21-1, the J gene TRBJ1-5. TRBV21-1 is annotated as a pseudogene. This CDR3 is built from 17 residues. CDR3 protein: CASSRLEGQDGNQPQHF. DNA for the CDR3: TGTGCCAGCAGCAGGCTTGAGGGTCAGGACGGCAATCAGCCCCAGCATTTT.